This TCR beta chain came from a study of control samples from healthy donors and cancer patients. Profiled with immunoSEQ multiplex PCR; TCRdb holds only in-frame clones, not every one. Here the sample spans approximately 90,000 clones, approximately 88% being singletons. For this clone: Its ends do not fully match the called genes, so a read error is possible. The same CDR3 arises from other DNA sequences in this sample as well.

The CDR3 totals 17 residues. Germline CDR1 is MNHEY and CDR2 is SVGEGT. The receptor's source is a man aged 65-85 years with lung cancer. This chain links TRBV6-2 or TRBV6-3 with TRBJ2-3; tentatively, D is TRBD2 (6 bases). Sequencing was performed on PBMCs. CDR3 coding DNA: TGCGCCAGCAGTTACCCCAGTGGAGCGGGTAGCACAGATACGCAGTATTTT. The encoded protein is CASSYPSGAGSTDTQYF.